This T cell receptor beta chain was found in a study of T cells after yellow fever vaccination. The study, taken as a whole, reports: Post-booster repertoires again held most primary-vaccination clones (roughly 95% CD4, 88% CD8). Compared with primary, the secondary response was weaker and peaked at day 5, not 15.

V lost 2 bases and J 7 bases, leaving 12 bases between the germline ends. The CDR3 is 13 residues long. Germline V gene lookup returns CDR1 MNHEY and CDR2 SVGAGI. Using its own MiXCR run on the 5' RACE reads, TCRdb lists one record per CDR3 protein. The profile covers about 200,000 distinct CDR3 sequences, with 3% to 3.5% appearing a single time and 3.2% taken by the ten largest. At least ten counts were recorded for this clonotype. What it binds is not known. This sample comprised CD4+ T cells sorted from PBMCs, obtained 10 days after the yellow fever booster vaccination. The rearrangement joins TRBV6-5 to TRBJ2-7, with D possibly being TRBD2 (5 bases). The TCR comes from a man aged 18 to 35 who received the YFV17D yellow fever vaccine. In DNA, the CDR3 is TGTGCCAGCAGTTACCCACCTAGCCGGGAGCAGTACTTC. This gives the protein CASSYPPSREQYF.